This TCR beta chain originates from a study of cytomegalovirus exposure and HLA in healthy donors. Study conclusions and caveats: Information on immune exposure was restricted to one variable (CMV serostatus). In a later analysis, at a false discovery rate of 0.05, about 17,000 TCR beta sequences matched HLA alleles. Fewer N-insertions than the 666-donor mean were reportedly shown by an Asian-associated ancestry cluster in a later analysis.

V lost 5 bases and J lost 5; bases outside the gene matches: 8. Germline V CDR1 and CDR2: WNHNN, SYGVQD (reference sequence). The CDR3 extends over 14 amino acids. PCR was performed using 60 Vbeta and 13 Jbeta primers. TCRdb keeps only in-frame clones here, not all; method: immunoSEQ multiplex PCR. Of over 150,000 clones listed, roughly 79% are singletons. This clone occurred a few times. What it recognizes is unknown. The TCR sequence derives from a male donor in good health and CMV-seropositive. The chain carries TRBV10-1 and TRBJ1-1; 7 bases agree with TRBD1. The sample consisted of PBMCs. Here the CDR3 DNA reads TGCGCCAGCAGTAACTACAGGGGTATGACTGAAGCTTTCTTT. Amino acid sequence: CASSNYRGMTEAFF.